The 19 T cell receptor beta chains listed next were all sequenced from one sample in a study of cytomegalovirus exposure and HLA in healthy donors. PCR used 60 Vbeta primers and 13 Jbeta primers. The table came from immunoSEQ multiplex PCR; TCRdb's copy has only in-frame clones and leaves some out. The data contain 150,000 or so clones, over 65% of them singletons. The sample consisted of PBMCs. These TCRs come from a man aged 40-50 years in good health and CMV-seropositive.

In this sample, this clone turned up a few times. J is TRBJ2-5 and V is TRBV6-5; 9 bases are a match to TRBD1. The CDR3 is made up of 13 amino acids. With V trimmed by 6 bases and J by 5 bases, 4 bases remained unmatched. CDR1 and CDR2 from the germline V gene are MNHEY and SVGAGI. The CDR3 DNA sequence: TGTGCCAGCAGGAGACAGGGGGGGGAGACCCAGTACTTC. Amino acid sequence: CASRRQGGETQYF.

This clone was counted only a few times. The chain has TRBV6-6 and TRBJ1-5, with 9 bases lining up with TRBD1. This CDR3 is 14 amino acids long. CDR1 is MNHNY, CDR2 SVGAGI, per germline (reference sequence). Trimming took 7 bases from V and 7 from J; bases not matched to a gene: 8. CDR3 region: CASNEQGARQPQHF. CDR3 DNA: TGTGCCAGCAACGAACAGGGGGCGAGGCAGCCCCAGCATTTT.

The V and J genes are TRBV19 and TRBJ2-4; 8 bases fit TRBD1. The V gene's germline CDR1 is LNHDA and CDR2 SQIVND (reference sequence). This CDR3 is 18 amino acids long. Trimming removed 7 bases from V and 0 bases from J; junction bases left unmatched: 14. The CDR3 loop is CASTARPGTGVAKNIQYF. CDR3 DNA: TGTGCCAGTACCGCCCGGCCCGGGACAGGCGTAGCCAAAAACATTCAGTACTTC.

This chain uses TRBV5-4 with TRBJ2-2; 8 positions match TRBD1. This CDR3 region has 16 residues. J lost 4 bases, V lost 2 bases, and 7 bases had no gene match. Germline V CDR1 and CDR2: SGHNT, YYREEE (reference sequence). CDR3 coding DNA: TGTGCCAGCAGCTTCCCCCGACAGGGGAGCACCGGGGAGCTGTTTTTT. This encodes CASSFPRQGSTGELFF.

In its sample, this clone was seen a few times. This chain links TRBV10-3 with TRBJ1-5, with D possibly TRBD1 on 5 matching bases. The V gene's germline CDR1 is ENHRY and CDR2 SYGVKD. The CDR3 sequence is 17 residues long. With 4 bases removed from V and 7 bases from J, the gap between germline ends came to 23 bases. The chain's CDR3 is CAISAGTGSVSGQPQHF. As DNA, the CDR3 is TGTGCCATCAGTGCTGGAACAGGTTCTGTATCGGGCCAGCCCCAGCATTTT.

V usage is TRBV19 and J usage is TRBJ2-7; possibly TRBD1 for D (6 bases). Trimming left V 1 base short and J 4 bases short, with 8 bases between. Germline assignment: CDR1 LNHDA and CDR2 SQIVND (reference sequence). The CDR3 extends over 13 amino acids. The CDR3 loop is CASSIGQGYEQYF. The CDR3 DNA reads as TGTGCCAGTAGTATAGGGCAGGGGTACGAGCAGTACTTC.

V gene TRBV19 combines with J gene TRBJ1-1, with 9 bases fitting TRBD1. CDR3 length: 16 amino acids. The ends lost 5 bases at V and 4 bases at J; junction bases unmatched: 11. Germline V CDR1 and CDR2: LNHDA, SQIVND (reference sequence). This chain's CDR3 is CASSPGTGTQSTEAFF. Written as DNA, the CDR3 is TGTGCCAGTAGTCCCGGGACAGGGACCCAGAGCACTGAAGCTTTCTTT.

This clone has just a few counts. The chain employs TRBV5-1 and TRBJ2-3, with TRBD2 matching over 7 bases. V shed 1 base, J shed 6 bases, and the junction held 5 bases outside the gene matches. Germline V gene lookup returns CDR1 SGHRS and CDR2 YFSETQ. The length of the CDR3 is 14 residues. Here the CDR3 reads CASSLSSGVDTQYF. The CDR3 DNA follows: TGCGCCAGCAGCTTGTCTAGCGGAGTGGATACGCAGTATTTT.

The chain is built from TRBV5-1 and TRBJ1-1; tentative D call: TRBD1 (5 bases). V lost 7 bases, J lost 11 bases, and 15 bases lay in between. The length of the CDR3 is 11 residues. Looked up from germline, CDR1 is SGHRS and CDR2 is YFSETQ. The CDR3 DNA reads TGCGCCAGCGCAGCCCCGGAGGGGGCTTTCTTT. Translation: CASAAPEGAFF.

The chain uses TRBV5-1 and TRBJ2-1; 13 bases are shared with TRBD2. The germline V gene has CDR1 SGHRS and CDR2 YFSETQ. This CDR3 contains 16 residues. V lost 4 bases and J lost 10; bases outside the gene matches: 11. The CDR3 region has the DNA TGCGCCAGCAGCGCGGGGACTAGCGGGGACCCCAGGGAGCAGTTCTTC. It yields the protein CASSAGTSGDPREQFF.

This clone is medium-sized within its sample. The chain recombines TRBV11-2 with TRBJ1-3; no firm D call. CDR3 size: 18 residues. V lost 0 bases and J lost 0, with 15 bases in between. Germline CDR1 and CDR2: SGHAT and FQNNGV. DNA of the CDR3: TGTGCCAGCAGCTTAGATCGCCCACAGTTCCGCTCTGGAAACACCATATATTTT. Its protein is CASSLDRPQFRSGNTIYF. The entire variable domain, with the rest obtained from reference TRBV11-2 and TRBJ1-3, is as follows: EAGVAQSPRYKIIEKRQSVAFWCNPISGHATLYWYQQILGQGPKLLIQFQNNGVVDDSQLPKDRFSAERLKGVDSTLKIQPAKLEDSAVYLCASSLDRPQFRSGNTIYFGEGSWLTVV.

V and J are TRBV11-1 and TRBJ2-1; 10 bases line up with TRBD2. Trimming took 3 bases from V and 8 from J; bases not matched to a gene: 7. The germline CDR1 and CDR2 sequences are SGHAT and FQDESV (reference sequence). The length of the CDR3 is 15 residues. The CDR3, as DNA: TGTGCCAGCAGCTTCATGGGACTAGCGAAGGATGAGCAGTTCTTC. It translates to CASSFMGLAKDEQFF.

The J gene is TRBJ1-3, the V gene TRBV5-5, with D tentatively TRBD1 (6 bases). Germline V lookup: CDR1 SGHKS, CDR2 YYEKEE (reference sequence). The CDR3 consists of 13 residues. The V end lost 4 bases, the J end lost 6 bases, and 11 bases lay between the germline ends. CDR3 residues: CASSAGTLNTIYF. In DNA form, the CDR3 reads TGTGCCAGCAGCGCTGGGACACTAAACACCATATATTTT.

In nucleotides, the CDR3 is TGTGCCAGCAGCCGCCGGGACAGAGAAGAGACCCAGTACTTC. It specifies CASSRRDREETQYF. V usage is TRBV5-4 and J usage is TRBJ2-5; 7 bases fit TRBD1. The length of the CDR3 is 14 residues. CDR1 and CDR2 (germline): SGHNT, YYREEE (reference sequence). Trimming cost V 4 bases and J 3 bases; bases outside gene matches: 6. Filled out from reference TRBV5-4 and TRBJ2-5, the complete variable domain reads ETGVTQSPTHLIKTRGQQVTLRCSSQSGHNTVSWYQQALGQGPQFIFQYYREEENGRGNFPPRFSGLQFPNYSSELNVNALELDDSALYLCASSRRDREETQYFGPGTRLLVL.

The CDR3 sequence is CASSQVPGTSSRGYTF. The CDR3 DNA reads TGTGCCAGCAGCCAAGTCCCCGGGACAAGTTCTAGAGGCTACACCTTC. The chain carries TRBV14 and TRBJ1-2; D perhaps matches TRBD1 (6 bases). The CDR3 is 16 residues long. Germline assignment: CDR1 SGHDN and CDR2 FVKESK. V was trimmed by 1 base and J by 8 bases, leaving 20 bases between them.

The V and J genes are TRBV5-1 and TRBJ1-6, with 7 bases lining up with TRBD1. CDR3 size: 17 residues. The germline gives CDR1 SGHRS, CDR2 YFSETQ. V lost 4 bases to trimming and J lost 1 base; unmatched junction nucleotides: 8. The CDR3 DNA sequence: TGCGCCAGCAGCCCGATTGACAGGGCATCCTATAATTCACCCCTCCACTTT. Translated: CASSPIDRASYNSPLHF.

V is TRBV18 and J is TRBJ1-5; D is possibly TRBD1 (6 bases). This CDR3 contains 16 residues. Germline V gene lookup returns CDR1 KGHSH and CDR2 LQKENI. Trimming removed 6 bases from V and 5 bases from J, with 20 bases in between. The CDR3 nucleotides read TGTGCCAGCTCGCCAGGCACAGGGTTTAAGCATCAGCCCCAGCATTTT. Its translation: CASSPGTGFKHQPQHF.

This chain uses TRBV9 with TRBJ1-2, with D maybe TRBD1 (6 bases). The V gene lost 2 bases and the J gene lost 8 bases, with 13 bases spanning the gap. The germline V gene encodes CDR1 SGDLS and CDR2 YYNGEE. The length of the CDR3 is 13 residues. The DNA of the CDR3 is TGTGCCAGCAGCGTTGGGGGCGCAGGGGGCTACACCTTC. Its protein is CASSVGGAGGYTF. The whole variable domain, filled in from reference TRBV9 and TRBJ1-2, reads DSGVTQTPKHLITATGQRVTLRCSPRSGDLSVYWYQQSLDQGLQFLIQYYNGEERAKGNILERFSAQQFPDLHSELNLSSLELGDSALYFCASSVGGAGGYTFGSGTRLTVV.

V is TRBV4-2 and J is TRBJ1-3, with TRBD1 matching 10 bases. This CDR3 spans 13 amino acids. The germline CDR1 and CDR2 sequences are LGHNA and YNFKEQ. V lost 5 bases to trimming and J lost 7 bases; unmatched junction nucleotides: 2. CDR3 sequence reads: CASSVDRGNTIYF. In DNA, the CDR3 is TGTGCCAGCAGCGTGGACAGGGGGAACACCATATATTTT.